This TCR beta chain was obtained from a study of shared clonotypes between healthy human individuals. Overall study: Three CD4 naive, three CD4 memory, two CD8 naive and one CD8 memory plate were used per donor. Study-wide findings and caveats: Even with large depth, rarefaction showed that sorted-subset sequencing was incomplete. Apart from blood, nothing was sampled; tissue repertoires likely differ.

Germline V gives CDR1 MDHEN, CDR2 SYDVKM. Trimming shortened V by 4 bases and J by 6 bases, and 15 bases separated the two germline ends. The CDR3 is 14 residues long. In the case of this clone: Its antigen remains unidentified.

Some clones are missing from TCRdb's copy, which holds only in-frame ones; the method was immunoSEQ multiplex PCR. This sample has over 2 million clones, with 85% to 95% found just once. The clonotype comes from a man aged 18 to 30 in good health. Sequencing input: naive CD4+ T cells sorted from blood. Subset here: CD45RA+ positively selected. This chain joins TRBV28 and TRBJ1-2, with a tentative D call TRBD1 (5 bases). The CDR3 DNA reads TGTGCCAGCAGTTACCCGGGAGGGGATAATGGCTACACCTTC. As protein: CASSYPGGDNGYTF.